Following are 24 T cell receptor beta chains from one sample sequenced in a study of identical twins (dated by TCRdb to 2016 to 2017). The method was 5' RACE. TCRdb lists the instrument as Illumina HiSeq 2000. Starting from the raw public reads, TCRdb applied fastp trimming at Q25, assembled clones with MiXCR and retained in-frame beta chains. All rows with the same CDR3 protein become a single entry with the most common DNA and genes. This sample has about 700,000 distinct CDR3 sequences in its table, and about 9.4% of those were observed once. Approximately 0.94% of the sample goes to the ten largest clones. The same sample was also used in a study of yellow fever vaccine responses in identical twins.

Sequencing was performed on PBMCs. Receptor source: a woman under 30 in good health.

This clonotype was observed a handful of times. The chain links TRBV7-9 to TRBJ2-1; D possibly matches TRBD1 or TRBD2 (5 bases each). Germline-derived CDR1 and CDR2 are SEHNR and FQNEAQ (reference sequence). V was trimmed by 5 bases and J by 7 bases, leaving 15 bases between them. This CDR3 contains 14 residues. The CDR3, as DNA: TGTGCCAGCAGCCCGGGACCAGCCCAGAATGAGCAGTTCTTC. Its translation is CASSPGPAQNEQFF. Together with reference TRBV7-9 and TRBJ2-1, the CDR3 gives the full variable domain: DTGVSQNPRHKITKRGQNVTFRCDPISEHNRLYWYRQTLGQGPEFLTYFQNEAQLEKSRLLSDRFSAERPKGSFSTLEIQRTEQGDSAMYLCASSPGPAQNEQFFGPGTRLTVL.

In its sample, this clonotype was seen many times. This sequence joins TRBV15 and TRBJ2-7; 7 nucleotides line up with TRBD1. Looked up from germline, CDR1 is LNHNV and CDR2 is YYDKDF (reference sequence). The CDR3 consists of 12 residues. Trimming cost V 3 bases and J 4 bases; bases outside gene matches: 0. The CDR3 spells CATSRTGYEQYF. In DNA, the CDR3 is TGTGCCACCAGCAGGACAGGGTACGAGCAGTACTTC.

The V and J genes are TRBV12-3 or TRBV12-4 and TRBJ2-7; D ambiguous. CDR3 length: 15 residues. V lost 5 bases and J lost 0, with 14 bases in between. CDR3 bases: TGTGCCAGCAGTCCCAGGACGGTTAGCTCCTACGAGCAGTACTTC. It translates to CASSPRTVSSYEQYF.

This clonotype appeared a few times. Here the CDR3 reads CASSVGQAEQFF. DNA for the CDR3: TGTGCCAGCAGCGTAGGACAGGCTGAGCAGTTCTTC. J is TRBJ2-1 and V is TRBV9; possibly TRBD1 for D (6 bases). The CDR3 sequence is 12 residues long. The germline CDR1 and CDR2 sequences are SGDLS and YYNGEE. Trimming shortened V by 0 bases and J by 9 bases, and 7 bases separated the two germline ends.

The CDR3 protein is CASSGGTDYGYTF. CDR3 sequence (DNA): TGTGCCAGCAGTGGCGGGACAGACTATGGCTACACCTTC. This rearrangement joins TRBV6-1 to TRBJ1-2, with TRBD1 identical over 7 bases. V shed 4 bases and J 3 bases; nucleotides not matched to a gene: 2. The CDR3 runs to 13 residues. CDR1 MNHNS and CDR2 SASEGT come from the germline V gene.

This clonotype has just a few counts. The V call is TRBV7-2, the J call TRBJ2-2; TRBD2 is a possible D gene (6 bases). Germline CDR1 and CDR2: SGHTA and FQGNSA. The CDR3 is 15 residues long. V lost 5 bases, J lost 5 bases, and 15 bases lay in between. The CDR3 nucleotides are TGTGCCAGCAGCCCCAGCTGGGCGGGAACCGGGGAGCTGTTTTTT. It yields the protein CASSPSWAGTGELFF.

This chain links TRBV27 with TRBJ2-1, with 9 bases fitting TRBD2. From germline, CDR1 is MNHEY and CDR2 SMNVEV (reference sequence). The CDR3 sequence is 20 residues long. The V segment lost 8 bases and the J segment 0 bases; nucleotides outside the gene matches: 20. CDR3 protein: CASSAIGTSSLSGSYNEQFF. In DNA form, the CDR3 reads TGTGCCAGCTCTGCCATTGGGACTAGCAGTTTGTCCGGCTCCTACAATGAGCAGTTCTTC.

The gene calls are TRBV7-9 and TRBJ1-5; no reliable D call. Looked up from germline, CDR1 is SEHNR and CDR2 is FQNEAQ (reference sequence). Trimming stripped 5 bases from V and 10 bases from J, with 12 bases between. The CDR3 loop spans 12 amino acids. The CDR3 DNA reads TGTGCCAGCAGCGACCGTGATGGCCCCCAGCATTTT. This sequence encodes CASSDRDGPQHF. Full variable domain (remainder filled in from reference TRBV7-9 and TRBJ1-5): DTGVSQNPRHKITKRGQNVTFRCDPISEHNRLYWYRQTLGQGPEFLTYFQNEAQLEKSRLLSDRFSAERPKGSFSTLEIQRTEQGDSAMYLCASSDRDGPQHFGDGTRLSIL.

V and J are TRBV29-1 and TRBJ2-1; 15 bases line up with TRBD2. V shed 3 bases, J shed 8 bases, and the junction held 17 bases outside the gene matches. This CDR3 spans 19 amino acids. Germline CDR1 and CDR2: SQVTM and ANQGSEA. In nucleotides, the CDR3 is TGCAGCGTTGACAAGGAGCGTGGACTAGCGGGAGGGGGGGGGTATGAGCAGTTCTTC. This sequence encodes CSVDKERGLAGGGGYEQFF.

This clonotype has at least ten counts. J is TRBJ2-1 and V is TRBV7-9, with D hard to call. CDR3 length: 13 amino acids. Germline CDR1 reads SEHNR; CDR2 reads FQNEAQ (reference sequence). Trimming removed 0 bases from V and 3 bases from J, with 3 bases in between. This CDR3 is CASSLADYNEQFF. The CDR3 DNA reads as TGTGCCAGCAGCTTAGCGGACTACAATGAGCAGTTCTTC.

This chain links TRBV4-1 with TRBJ1-1; D not certain. CDR3 length equals 14 residues. CDR1 is MGHRA and CDR2 is YSYEKL in the germline V gene. Trimming cost V 1 base and J 3 bases, with 9 bases left between them. The CDR3 sequence is CASSQGIRDTEAFF. CDR3 sequence (DNA): TGCGCCAGCAGCCAAGGAATTCGGGACACTGAAGCTTTCTTT.

V is TRBV5-1 and J is TRBJ1-2; unclear D gene. The germline CDR1 and CDR2 sequences are SGHRS and YFSETQ. The CDR3 sequence is 16 residues long. Deletions cut 3 bases from V and 6 bases from J, with 21 bases between. CDR3 sequence reads: CASSSVLGFGRNGYTF. The CDR3 DNA reads TGCGCCAGCAGCTCAGTTTTGGGGTTCGGGAGGAATGGCTACACCTTC.

This clonotype was detected a few times. The genes are TRBV10-3 and TRBJ2-3; D may be TRBD1 or TRBD2 (5 bases each). Germline CDR1 is ENHRY and CDR2 is SYGVKD. V lost 6 bases and J lost 2, with 12 bases in between. This CDR3 has 14 residues. The CDR3 loop reads CAIRRDQNTDTQYF. The CDR3 DNA is TGTGCCATCAGACGGGACCAAAACACAGATACGCAGTATTTT.

This sequence joins TRBV3-1 and TRBJ2-5; 7 bases map to TRBD2. From germline, CDR1 is LGHDT and CDR2 YNNKEL (reference sequence). The trim removed 0 bases at V and 3 bases at J, leaving 13 bases unmatched. CDR3 length: 18 residues. CDR3: CASSQDTPGLWVEETQYF. CDR3 in DNA: TGTGCCAGCAGCCAAGACACGCCGGGACTATGGGTGGAAGAGACCCAGTACTTC.

This clonotype turned up a few times. The chain joins TRBV28 to TRBJ2-7; 10 nucleotides match TRBD2. This CDR3 has 15 residues. Germline trimming cut 5 bases from V and 0 bases from J; bases unmatched to any gene: 4. Germline V lookup: CDR1 MDHEN, CDR2 SYDVKM. The CDR3 DNA follows: TGTGCCAGCAGTCTAGCGGGGGCCCCCTCCTACGAGCAGTACTTC. It specifies CASSLAGAPSYEQYF. Based on the CDR3 plus reference TRBV28 and TRBJ2-7, the full variable domain is DVKVTQSSRYLVKRTGEKVFLECVQDMDHENMFWYRQDPGLGLRLIYFSYDVKMKEKGDIPEGYSVSREKKERFSLILESASTNQTSMYLCASSLAGAPSYEQYFGPGTRLTVT.

This chain connects TRBV12-3 or TRBV12-4 to TRBJ1-4; D perhaps matches TRBD1 (6 bases). This CDR3 contains 13 residues. V was pared by 6 bases and J by 7 bases, with 12 bases between. The CDR3 nucleotides read TGTGCCAGCAGATCCTGGGACACTGAAAAACTGTTTTTT. This gives the protein CASRSWDTEKLFF.

This clonotype was observed a few times. The J gene is TRBJ2-5, the V gene TRBV11-2, with unresolved D. Germline loops: CDR1 SGHAT, CDR2 FQNNGV. The CDR3 runs 15 residues. The V gene lost 1 base and the J gene lost 4 bases, with 13 bases spanning the gap. In DNA form, the CDR3 reads TGTGCCAGCAGCTTAGGCTCCTTAATGTCAGAGACCCAGTACTTC. Its translation: CASSLGSLMSETQYF. The full variable domain, in which reference TRBV11-2 and TRBJ2-5 provide the parts outside the CDR3, is EAGVAQSPRYKIIEKRQSVAFWCNPISGHATLYWYQQILGQGPKLLIQFQNNGVVDDSQLPKDRFSAERLKGVDSTLKIQPAKLEDSAVYLCASSLGSLMSETQYFGPGTRLLVL.

This clonotype was recorded at least ten times. In DNA, the CDR3 is TGTGCCAGTAGTATCTCAACAGGGGGTCGCGCTGAAGCTTTCTTT. Protein: CASSISTGGRAEAFF. The rearrangement joins TRBV19 to TRBJ1-1; 8 nucleotides agree with TRBD1. The length of the CDR3 is 15 residues. Per germline, CDR1 LNHDA and CDR2 SQIVND (reference sequence). The trim removed 3 bases at V and 6 bases at J, leaving 9 bases unmatched. Full variable domain (outside the CDR3, taken from reference TRBV19 and TRBJ1-1): DGGITQSPKYLFRKEGQNVTLSCEQNLNHDAMYWYRQDPGQGLRLIYYSQIVNDFQKGDIAEGYSVSREKKESFPLTVTSAQKNPTAFYLCASSISTGGRAEAFFGQGTRLTVV.

V usage is TRBV6-2 or TRBV6-3 and J usage is TRBJ2-7; 9 bases line up with TRBD2. The length of the CDR3 is 16 residues. CDR1 MNHEY and CDR2 SVGEGT come from the germline V gene. J lost 7 bases, V lost 2 bases, and 12 bases had no gene match. Here the CDR3 reads CASSYAAGGPLREQYF. DNA of the CDR3: TGTGCCAGCAGTTACGCAGCGGGAGGACCATTACGGGAGCAGTACTTC.

This chain links TRBV6-5 with TRBJ2-7, with TRBD1 identical over 7 bases. CDR1 and CDR2 (germline): MNHEY, SVGAGI. The V gene end was trimmed by 4 bases and the J gene end by 3 bases; junction bases not matched to a gene: 9. There are 15 residues in the CDR3. The CDR3 nucleotides are TGTGCCAGCAGTTTCCGGGACAGCCAGGGCTACGAGCAGTACTTC. It translates to CASSFRDSQGYEQYF.

Many counts were recorded for this clonotype. The rearrangement links TRBV14 to TRBJ2-7; 7 positions agree with TRBD1. The V gene's germline CDR1 is SGHDN and CDR2 FVKESK. V lost 3 bases, J lost 3 bases, and 5 bases stayed unmatched. The CDR3 totals 14 residues. The DNA for the CDR3 is TGTGCCAGCAGCCAGGGACAGCTTCTCTACGAGCAGTACTTC. This encodes CASSQGQLLYEQYF.

The CDR3 protein is CSGQGENTIYF. The CDR3 DNA reads TGCAGCGGACAGGGAGAAAACACCATATATTTT. The gene calls are TRBV29-1 and TRBJ1-3; 7 nucleotides match TRBD1. The CDR3 consists of 11 residues. The V segment lost 7 bases and the J segment 6 bases; nucleotides outside the gene matches: 3. Germline V CDR1 and CDR2: SQVTM, ANQGSEA.

In its sample, this clonotype was seen a few times. CDR3 region: CASRKTPETQYF. For the CDR3, the DNA is TGTGCCAGCAGAAAGACCCCAGAGACCCAGTACTTC. The V and J genes are TRBV6-2 or TRBV6-3 and TRBJ2-5; D uncertain. The V and J ends lost 6 bases and 4 bases respectively, with 9 bases between them. The CDR3 contains 12 residues. The germline gives CDR1 MNHEY, CDR2 SVGEGT.

V and J are TRBV7-9 and TRBJ2-7; possibly TRBD1 for D (5 bases). Germline V gene data show CDR1 as SEHNR and CDR2 as FQNEAQ (reference sequence). Trimming shortened V by 0 bases and J by 2 bases, and 17 bases separated the two germline ends. The CDR3 has 17 residues. As DNA, the CDR3 is TGTGCCAGCAGCTTAGCGTCTACGACAGTAAGTACCTACGAGCAGTACTTC. This gives the protein CASSLASTTVSTYEQYF. The variable domain in full, completed from reference TRBV7-9 and TRBJ2-7, reads DTGVSQNPRHKITKRGQNVTFRCDPISEHNRLYWYRQTLGQGPEFLTYFQNEAQLEKSRLLSDRFSAERPKGSFSTLEIQRTEQGDSAMYLCASSLASTTVSTYEQYFGPGTRLTVT.